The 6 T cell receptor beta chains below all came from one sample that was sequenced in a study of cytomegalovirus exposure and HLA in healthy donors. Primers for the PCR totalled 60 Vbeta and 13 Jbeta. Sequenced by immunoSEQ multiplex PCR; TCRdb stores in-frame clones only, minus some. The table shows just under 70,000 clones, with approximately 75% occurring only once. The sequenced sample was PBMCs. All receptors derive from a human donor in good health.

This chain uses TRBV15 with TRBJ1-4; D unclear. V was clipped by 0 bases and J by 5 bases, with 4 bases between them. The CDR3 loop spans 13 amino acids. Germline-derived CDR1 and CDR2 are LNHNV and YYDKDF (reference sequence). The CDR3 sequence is CATSRDLNEKLFF. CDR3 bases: TGTGCCACCAGCAGAGATCTGAATGAAAAACTGTTTTTT. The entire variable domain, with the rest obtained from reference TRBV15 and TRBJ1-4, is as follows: DAMVIQNPRYQVTQFGKPVTLSCSQTLNHNVMYWYQQKSSQAPKLLFHYYDKDFNNEADTPDNFQSRRPNTSFCFLDIRSPGLGDTAMYLCATSRDLNEKLFFGSGTQLSVL.

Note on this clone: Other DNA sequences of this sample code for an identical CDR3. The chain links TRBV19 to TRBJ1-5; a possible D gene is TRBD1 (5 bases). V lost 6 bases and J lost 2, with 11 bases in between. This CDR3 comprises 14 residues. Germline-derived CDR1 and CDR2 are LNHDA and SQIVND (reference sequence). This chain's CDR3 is CASSITGGNQPQHF. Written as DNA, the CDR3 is TGTGCCAGTAGCATTACAGGAGGCAATCAGCCCCAGCATTTT.

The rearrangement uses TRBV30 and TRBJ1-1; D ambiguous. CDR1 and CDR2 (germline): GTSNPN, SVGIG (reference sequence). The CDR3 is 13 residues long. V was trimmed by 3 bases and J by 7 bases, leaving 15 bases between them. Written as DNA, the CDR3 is TGTGCCTGGAGCCTGTCTGGGCTGGGTGAAGCTTTCTTT. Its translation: CAWSLSGLGEAFF.

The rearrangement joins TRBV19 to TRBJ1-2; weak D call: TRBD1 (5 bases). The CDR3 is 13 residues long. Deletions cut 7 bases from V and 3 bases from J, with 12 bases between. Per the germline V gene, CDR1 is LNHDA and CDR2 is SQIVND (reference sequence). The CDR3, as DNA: TGTGCCAGTAAGAAGGTAGGGGACTATGGCTACACCTTC. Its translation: CASKKVGDYGYTF.

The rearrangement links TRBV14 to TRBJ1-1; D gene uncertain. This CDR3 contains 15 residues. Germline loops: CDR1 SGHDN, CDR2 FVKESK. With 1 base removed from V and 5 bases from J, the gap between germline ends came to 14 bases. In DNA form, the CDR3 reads TGTGCCAGCAGCCAAGGACCCCCTGGAGGGACTGAAGCTTTCTTT. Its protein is CASSQGPPGGTEAFF.

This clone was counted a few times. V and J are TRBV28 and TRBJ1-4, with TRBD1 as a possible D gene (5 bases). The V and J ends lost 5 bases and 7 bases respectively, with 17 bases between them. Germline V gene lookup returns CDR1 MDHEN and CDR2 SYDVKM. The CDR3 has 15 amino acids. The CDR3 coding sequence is TGTGCCAGCAGTCCCTCGTGGCAGGGCGGTGAAAAACTGTTTTTT. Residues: CASSPSWQGGEKLFF.